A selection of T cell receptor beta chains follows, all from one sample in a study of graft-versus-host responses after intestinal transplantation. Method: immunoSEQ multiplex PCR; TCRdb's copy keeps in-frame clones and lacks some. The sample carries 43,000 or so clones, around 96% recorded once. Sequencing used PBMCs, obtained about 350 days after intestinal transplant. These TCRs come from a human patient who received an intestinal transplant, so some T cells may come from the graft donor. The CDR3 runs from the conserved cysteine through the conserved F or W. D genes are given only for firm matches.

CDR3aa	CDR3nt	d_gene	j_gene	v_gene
CASLPGLFQPQHF	TGTGCCAGCTTACCGGGACTTTTTCAGCCCCAGCATTTT	.	TRBJ1-5	TRBV6-5
CASSSRGENTGELFF	TGTGCCAGCAGCTCGCGGGGGGAAAACACCGGGGAGCTGTTTTTT	TRBD2	TRBJ2-2	TRBV9
CASSRTGVPHEQYF	TGTGCCAGCAGTAGGACAGGGGTTCCCCACGAGCAGTACTTC	TRBD1	TRBJ2-7	TRBV6-1
CASSARADTQYF	TGTGCCAGCAGCGCCCGAGCAGATACGCAGTATTTT	.	TRBJ2-3	TRBV6-5
CASGLIMVGGHYEQYF	TGTGCTAGTGGTTTGATTATGGTGGGGGGCCACTACGAGCAGTACTTC	.	TRBJ2-7	TRBV12-5
CASSKQGFYDSRGNTIYF	TGTGCCAGCAGCAAACAGGGTTTTTACGATTCGAGGGGAAACACCATATATTTT	.	TRBJ1-3	TRBV7-9
CSVGSPDGRYTF	TGCAGCGTTGGATCGCCCGACGGGAGGTACACCTTC	.	TRBJ1-2	TRBV29-1
CASSIPGTTLDTQYF	TGTGCCAGTAGTATCCCTGGGACTACCCTAGATACGCAGTATTTT	TRBD2	TRBJ2-3	TRBV19
CASSRGTSSYEQYF	TGTGCCAGCAGTCGAGGGACTAGCTCCTACGAGCAGTACTTC	TRBD2	TRBJ2-7	TRBV6-5
CASSVAGSGETQYF	TGTGCCAGCAGCGTAGCTGGGAGCGGGGAGACCCAGTACTTC	.	TRBJ2-5	TRBV9
CASSFHSGTGNTEAFF	TGTGCCAGCAGCTTCCATTCCGGGACAGGGAACACTGAAGCTTTCTTT	TRBD1	TRBJ1-1	TRBV7-2
CAWRRGNGAEAFF	TGTGCCTGGAGGAGGGGGAATGGGGCTGAAGCTTTCTTT	.	TRBJ1-1	TRBV30